These 20 T cell receptor beta chains originate from one sample sequenced in a study of blood T cell repertoires in COVID-19. Sequencing was performed with immunoSEQ multiplex PCR; in TCRdb, only in-frame clones are kept and a portion is missing. Among approximately 75,000 clones listed, around 67% were seen once. The sample taken for sequencing was peripheral blood. These receptors were obtained from a human donor with acute or convalescent COVID-19. The donor label of this sample is uncertain.

CDR3 DNA sequence: TGTGCCATCAGTGAGTCGGGGGGTCAGCCCCAGCATTTT. This sequence encodes CAISESGGQPQHF. V is TRBV10-3 and J is TRBJ1-5, with D tentatively TRBD1 (5 bases). CDR3 length: 13 amino acids. Germline values: CDR1 ENHRY, CDR2 SYGVKD. V was pared by 0 bases and J by 6 bases, with 6 bases between.

V usage is TRBV18 and J usage is TRBJ2-5, with D perhaps matching TRBD2 (7 bases). Germline assignment: CDR1 KGHSH and CDR2 LQKENI. This CDR3 contains 15 residues. V was shortened by 2 bases and J by 5 bases, with 15 bases between the two germline ends. CDR3 loop: CASSPGGAGVETQYF. CDR3 nucleotides: TGTGCCAGCTCACCAGGGGGGGCCGGCGTGGAGACCCAGTACTTC.

The chain recombines TRBV6-5 with TRBJ2-1, with TRBD2 matching 12 bases. CDR3 size: 14 residues. With V trimmed by 8 bases and J by 7 bases, 6 bases remained unmatched. From germline, CDR1 is MNHEY and CDR2 SVGAGI. In nucleotides, the CDR3 is TGTGCCAGCCCGCCTAGCGGGAGGGGGAATGAGCAGTTCTTC. It translates to CASPPSGRGNEQFF.

This chain uses TRBV30 with TRBJ1-1; the match to TRBD1 covers 8 bases. Looked up from germline, CDR1 is GTSNPN and CDR2 is SVGIG (reference sequence). V lost 7 bases to trimming and J lost 2 bases; unmatched junction nucleotides: 6. This CDR3 is 13 amino acids long. The CDR3 DNA follows: TGTGCCTTCTTAGACAGGGGTAACACTGAAGCTTTCTTT. Translating it yields CAFLDRGNTEAFF.

The chain recombines TRBV16 with TRBJ1-1; no clear D gene. V was pared by 0 bases and J by 2 bases, with 7 bases between. The CDR3 totals 14 residues. Germline V gives CDR1 KGHSY, CDR2 FQNENV. The CDR3, as DNA: TGTGCCAGCAGCCAATCCTCAGGTAACACTGAAGCTTTCTTT. Its protein is CASSQSSGNTEAFF.

The chain carries TRBV30 and TRBJ1-4; 7 nucleotides match TRBD1. The V gene's germline CDR1 is GTSNPN and CDR2 SVGIG (reference sequence). The CDR3 consists of 16 residues. J lost 0 bases, V lost 8 bases, and 12 bases had no gene match. Written as DNA, the CDR3 is TGTGCCGGAACTGACAGGGCTAAAGCAACTAATGAAAAACTGTTTTTT. Translating gives CAGTDRAKATNEKLFF.

V gene TRBV15 combines with J gene TRBJ2-7; no firm D call. V was trimmed by 0 bases and J by 3 bases, leaving 9 bases between them. Germline CDR1 reads LNHNV; CDR2 reads YYDKDF (reference sequence). This CDR3 comprises 14 residues. Here the CDR3 reads CATSRDRNIYEQYF. CDR3 sequence (DNA): TGTGCCACCAGCAGAGACAGGAACATCTACGAGCAGTACTTC.

The gene calls are TRBV6-4 and TRBJ2-3, with a tentative D call TRBD1 (6 bases). Looked up from germline, CDR1 is MRHNA and CDR2 is SNTAGT. V lost 1 base, J lost 0 bases, and 11 bases lay in between. CDR3 length equals 16 residues. The CDR3 nucleotides read TGTGCCAGCAGTGACTTGGGGACACCTAGCACAGATACGCAGTATTTT. It yields the protein CASSDLGTPSTDTQYF.

The V gene is TRBV18, the J gene TRBJ2-1; 7 bases match TRBD1. Trimming at V came to 4 bases and at J to 3 bases, leaving 0 bases not matched to a gene. This CDR3 contains 13 residues. From germline, CDR1 is KGHSH and CDR2 LQKENI. As DNA, the CDR3 is TGTGCCAGCTCACGGGACAGCTACAATGAGCAGTTCTTC. Its protein product is CASSRDSYNEQFF.

The CDR3 loop reads CASRAGGQGGYTF. As DNA, the CDR3 is TGTGCCAGCAGGGCAGGGGGCCAGGGTGGCTACACCTTC. This rearrangement joins TRBV12-3 or TRBV12-4 to TRBJ1-2, with 8 bases aligning to TRBD1. The CDR3 contains 13 residues. V was pared by 6 bases and J by 7 bases, with 7 bases of the junction left unmatched.

This clone showed up just once. The J gene is TRBJ1-1, the V gene TRBV19, with D perhaps matching TRBD1 (5 bases). CDR1 is LNHDA, CDR2 SQIVND, per germline (reference sequence). This CDR3 spans 17 amino acids. Trimming cost V 3 bases and J 1 base, with 18 bases left between them. The CDR3 coding sequence is TGTGCCAGTAGTATGCACCACGGATCCACAGGGAACACTGAAGCTTTCTTT. Its protein is CASSMHHGSTGNTEAFF.

This sequence joins TRBV15 and TRBJ2-1; no clear D gene. V was shortened by 3 bases and J by 6 bases, with 12 bases between the two germline ends. From germline, CDR1 is LNHNV and CDR2 YYDKDF (reference sequence). The CDR3 spans 14 residues. The CDR3 spells CATSRGSFGNEQFF. The DNA of the CDR3 is TGTGCCACCAGCAGGGGCTCCTTTGGCAATGAGCAGTTCTTC.

The chain has TRBV7-9 and TRBJ2-2; the D gene is possibly TRBD1 (6 bases). The CDR3 extends over 16 amino acids. Between the trimmed V and J ends, which lost 7 bases and 5 bases, there was a span of 20 bases. CDR1 and CDR2 from the germline V gene are SEHNR and FQNEAQ (reference sequence). The CDR3 DNA sequence: TGTGCCAGCACCTTCGTAGGGGGAGAAACGACCGGGGAGCTGTTTTTT. Amino acids: CASTFVGGETTGELFF.

This chain connects TRBV7-8 to TRBJ1-6, with D perhaps matching TRBD1 (6 bases). Per the germline V gene, CDR1 is SGHVS and CDR2 is FQNEAQ. The CDR3 spans 14 residues. Trimming pared 5 bases from V and 5 bases from J, leaving 10 bases between. The CDR3 sequence is CASSLDRDNSPLHF. CDR3 nucleotides: TGTGCCAGCAGCCTGGACAGAGATAATTCACCCCTCCACTTT.

V gene TRBV6-6 combines with J gene TRBJ1-1; 8 bases agree with TRBD1. With V trimmed by 11 bases and J by 0 bases, 5 bases remained unmatched. Germline V lookup: CDR1 MNHNY, CDR2 SVGAGI (reference sequence). This CDR3 comprises 13 residues. The CDR3 here is CAHRDRLNTEAFF. The CDR3 DNA reads TGTGCCCACCGGGACAGGTTGAACACTGAAGCTTTCTTT.

This chain joins TRBV3-1 (or the pseudogene TRBV3-2) and TRBJ2-3; 8 nucleotides line up with TRBD2. V shed 0 bases, J shed 2 bases, and the junction held 1 base outside the gene matches. CDR1 LGHDT and CDR2 YNNKEL come from the germline V gene (reference sequence). The CDR3 is 15 residues long. This chain's CDR3 is CASSQELAATDTQYF. As DNA, the CDR3 is TGTGCCAGCAGCCAAGAACTAGCGGCCACAGATACGCAGTATTTT.

The chain carries TRBV2 and TRBJ1-6, with D possibly being TRBD1 (5 bases). The CDR3 covers 15 residues. CDR1 is SNHLY and CDR2 is FYNNEI in the germline V gene. Trimming stripped 4 bases from V and 6 bases from J, with 13 bases between. CDR3 residues: CASSGRRAGNSPLHF. The CDR3 DNA sequence: TGTGCCAGCAGTGGCCGCAGGGCCGGTAATTCACCCCTCCACTTT.

The chain couples TRBV13 to TRBJ1-3; weak D call: TRBD1 (5 bases). Germline V CDR1 and CDR2: PRHDT, FYEKMQ (reference sequence). This CDR3 is 15 amino acids long. Trimming took 5 bases from V and 3 from J, leaving 14 bases between them. CDR3 bases: TGTGCCAGCAGCCCCGGGCAGGGTGGTGGAAACACCATATATTTT. This encodes CASSPGQGGGNTIYF.

The gene calls are TRBV4-2 and TRBJ1-2, with TRBD1 as a possible D gene (6 bases). There are 14 residues in the CDR3. V was clipped by 4 bases and J by 7 bases, with 16 bases between them. Germline V gene sequence: CDR1 LGHNA, CDR2 YNFKEQ. CDR3 residues: CASSPNGGAGGYTF. CDR3 bases: TGTGCCAGCAGCCCGAACGGGGGGGCGGGTGGCTACACCTTC.

This clone turned up a few times. The gene calls are TRBV6-5 and TRBJ1-4; 8 bases line up with TRBD1. The CDR3 has 15 amino acids. Germline trimming cut 5 bases from V and 5 bases from J; bases unmatched to any gene: 7. In germline, CDR1 is MNHEY, CDR2 SVGAGI. The CDR3 DNA reads as TGTGCCAGCAGTCGCGACAGGGGTCAAAATGAAAAACTGTTTTTT. This codes for CASSRDRGQNEKLFF.